Listed below are T cell receptor beta chains from one sample, sequenced in a study of CD8 T cells in ankylosing spondylitis. TCRdb fed the 5' RACE reads into MiXCR, producing one record per CDR3 protein. The table has 250,000 or so distinct CDR3 sequences, 20% to 30% seen once. Sequenced sample: blood, either unsorted or a sorted T cell fraction (not recorded which). These receptors were taken from a male donor with ankylosing spondylitis or in good health (not recorded which). Each CDR3 is given with its conserved first and last residue. A D gene is named only where the DNA matches it firmly. The size field is filled for only some rows; it gives once, few, many or a size class.

few NA TRBJ2-5 TRBV29-1 TGCAGCGTTGGACAGTTGGCGGAGACCCAGTACTTC CSVGQLAETQYF
NA TRBD1 TRBJ2-7 TRBV19 TGTGCCAGTAGCGACCCCGGGACAGGGGGCAACGAGCAGTACTTC CASSDPGTGGNEQYF
NA TRBD1 TRBJ2-3 TRBV2 TGTGCCACGCTCCCAAGGACAGGGGGAACAGATACGCAGTATTTT CATLPRTGGTDTQYF
many TRBD2 TRBJ2-7 TRBV29-1 TGCAGCGTTGCGCCGAGCGGGGTTGGCGAGCAGTACTTC CSVAPSGVGEQYF
few NA TRBJ1-2 TRBV20-1 TGCAGTGCTATCAGCCAAACTTATGGCTACACCTTC CSAISQTYGYTF
few NA TRBJ1-2 TRBV6-5 TGTGCCAGCAGTTTTCGGGTCCACTATGGCTACACCTTC CASSFRVHYGYTF
NA NA TRBJ2-2 TRBV13 TGTGCCAGCAGCCCACTGACTAATTCCCAATATGGCGGGGAGCTGTTTTTT CASSPLTNSQYGGELFF
many TRBD2 TRBJ2-5 TRBV12-3/TRBV12-4 TGTGCCAGCAGGCATCGGACTAGCGCCGGGGAGACCCAGTACTTC CASRHRTSAGETQYF
NA TRBD1 TRBJ2-5 TRBV12-3/TRBV12-4 TGTGCCAGCAGTCCTTATACAGGGGGCCAAGAGACCCAGTACTTC CASSPYTGGQETQYF
NA NA TRBJ2-5 TRBV15 TGTGCCACCAGCAGAGGATATAGGGGGGCAGGGGAGACCCAGTACTTC CATSRGYRGAGETQYF
NA NA TRBJ2-5 TRBV6-5 TGTGCCAGCAGTTACTCGGGTTACCAAGAGACCCAGTACTTC CASSYSGYQETQYF
few TRBD1 TRBJ1-1 TRBV6-1 TGTGCCAGCAGATTCAGGGGGTGGTATACTGAAGCTTTCTTT CASRFRGWYTEAFF
many NA TRBJ2-6 TRBV15 TGTGCCACCAGCAGAGATGGGAGATCTGGGGCCAACGTCCTGACTTTC CATSRDGRSGANVLTF
many NA TRBJ1-1 TRBV12-3/TRBV12-4 TGTGCCAGCAGTGGGGGGAGGGGCAGATCGAACACTGAAGCTTTCTTT CASSGGRGRSNTEAFF
NA NA TRBJ2-3 TRBV6-1 TGTGCCAGCAGCAACCGGGGGGCCTCTTCAGATACGCAGTATTTT CASSNRGASSDTQYF
few TRBD1 TRBJ1-6 TRBV6-1 TGTGCCAGCAGACCGACAGGGAGCTTTCGTCTATCCTATAATTCACCCCTCCACTTT CASRPTGSFRLSYNSPLHF
NA NA TRBJ1-3 TRBV12-3/TRBV12-4 TGTGCCAGCAGTTATGCAAACTCTGGAAACACCATATATTTT CASSYANSGNTIYF
many NA TRBJ1-1 TRBV29-1 TGCAGCGTTGAAGATCCCCCCGGCTGGGGGGGCCGACCCTTAAACACTGAAGCTTTCTTT CSVEDPPGWGGRPLNTEAFF
NA TRBD2 TRBJ2-5 TRBV20-1 TGCAGTGCTGGGACTAGCGGGGGGGCCCGGGGTCAAGAGACCCAGTACTTC CSAGTSGGARGQETQYF
many TRBD1 TRBJ2-4 TRBV29-1 TGCAGCGTAGACAGGGGGGATGACATTCAGTACTTC CSVDRGDDIQYF
many NA TRBJ1-2 TRBV27 TGTGCCAGCAGTTTACGGGGTTCGGGCTACACCTTC CASSLRGSGYTF
NA NA TRBJ2-3 TRBV7-2 TGTGCCAGCAGCTTCAACCCCGCGGCAGATACGCAGTATTTT CASSFNPAADTQYF
NA NA TRBJ1-4 TRBV29-1 TGCAGCGTTGAAGATAAGGGCGGGAAGGGGGAAAAACTGTTTTTT CSVEDKGGKGEKLFF
many NA TRBJ2-5 TRBV20-1 TGCAGTGCGAAAAAACAGGCGACCATCCAAGAGACCCAGTACTTC CSAKKQATIQETQYF
many TRBD2 TRBJ2-3 TRBV20-1 TGCAGTGCTACAGGACTAGCGGGGGGCCTAGGAGACACAGATACGCAGTATTTT CSATGLAGGLGDTDTQYF
many TRBD1 TRBJ2-7 TRBV20-1 TGCAGTGCTAGAAAGGGGACAGGGACCTACGAGCAGTACTTC CSARKGTGTYEQYF
few NA TRBJ2-5 TRBV20-1 TGCAGTGCTAGGCGGGTTACGGACCCTCGGTTGGAGACCCAGTACTTC CSARRVTDPRLETQYF
NA NA TRBJ2-5 TRBV20-1 TGCAGTGCTAGAGATTCCCCGGGGGAGACCCAGTACTTC CSARDSPGETQYF
many TRBD1 TRBJ1-6 TRBV12-3/TRBV12-4 TGTGCCAGCAGTTTAGACAGGGGGCCTCGTAATTCACCCCTCCACTTT CASSLDRGPRNSPLHF
many NA TRBJ2-7 TRBV10-3 TGTGCCATCAGTGAAGTCAGGATCTACGAGCAGTACTTC CAISEVRIYEQYF
few TRBD1 TRBJ2-3 TRBV18 TGTGCCAGCTCAAGGGACAGGGCCGATACGCAGTATTTT CASSRDRADTQYF
many NA TRBJ2-2 TRBV6-1 TGTGCCAGCAGTCCCTGGGCAAGCACCGGGGAGCTGTTTTTT CASSPWASTGELFF
few NA TRBJ2-7 TRBV10-3 TGTGCCATCACCAGGCAGGGGACCTACGAGCAGTACTTC CAITRQGTYEQYF
NA NA TRBJ2-3 TRBV12-3/TRBV12-4 TGTGCCAGCAGTTTAGTGGCAGCCTCAGATACGCAGTATTTT CASSLVAASDTQYF
NA NA TRBJ2-2 TRBV7-3 TGTGCCAGCAGCTTATTTTTGGGGAACACCGGGGAGCTGTTTTTT CASSLFLGNTGELFF
NA NA TRBJ2-7 TRBV5-1 TGCGCCAGCAGCTTGGTTCCTGACAGGAACTACGAGCAGTACTTC CASSLVPDRNYEQYF
few NA TRBJ2-1 TRBV10-3 TGTGCCATCAATAAGGTCGGGGGGCAGTCGGATGAGCAGTTCTTC CAINKVGGQSDEQFF
many NA TRBJ2-5 TRBV12-3/TRBV12-4 TGTGCCAGCAGTTTAGGGGCTAGCGCGGTCCGGGAGACCCAGTACTTC CASSLGASAVRETQYF
many NA TRBJ2-3 TRBV20-1 TGCAGTGCTAGAGTCGGGATGGATACGCAGTATTTT CSARVGMDTQYF
many NA TRBJ2-7 TRBV20-1 TGCAGTGTCATTGACCAAATGAGCTCCTACGAGCAGTACTTC CSVIDQMSSYEQYF
many TRBD1 TRBJ2-5 TRBV10-3 TGTGCCATCAGTCGCGACAGGGGGCGTACTCAAGAGACCCAGTACTTC CAISRDRGRTQETQYF
NA NA TRBJ2-5 TRBV15 TGTGCCACCAGCAGACGGGGCTCCTCAGGAGAGACCCAGTACTTC CATSRRGSSGETQYF
many NA TRBJ2-7 TRBV3-1 TGTGCCAGCAGCCAGGTCGGACAGTCCGACGAGCAGTACTTC CASSQVGQSDEQYF
NA TRBD2 TRBJ2-1 TRBV5-5 TGTGCCAGCCGCTCCCCCGGACTAGCGGGGGGGGAGCAGTTCTTC CASRSPGLAGGEQFF
many TRBD2 TRBJ2-3 TRBV4-2 TGTGCCAGCAGCCAAGGGCTAGCGGGAGGCACAGATACGCAGTATTTT CASSQGLAGGTDTQYF
many NA TRBJ2-1 TRBV29-1 TGCAGCGCTGGTCGTGTCAGGGACAATGAGCAGTTCTTC CSAGRVRDNEQFF
NA TRBD2 TRBJ2-7 TRBV6-5 TGTGCCAGCAGTTCCCCCTCGGGAGGCGGGGGGGCCTACGAGCAGTACTTC CASSSPSGGGGAYEQYF
many NA TRBJ1-1 TRBV29-1 TGCAGCGTTGACGAGGCAGCCGGGTCGTCTGAAGCTTTCTTT CSVDEAAGSSEAFF
NA TRBD1 TRBJ2-5 TRBV19 TGTGCCAGTAGTATAGCGAACAGGGGAAGAGAGACCCAGTACTTC CASSIANRGRETQYF
many NA TRBJ2-1 TRBV20-1 TGCAGTGCTAGAGACCCCTTCGGGCAAGGAACCTACAATGAGCAGTTCTTC CSARDPFGQGTYNEQFF
few NA TRBJ2-7 TRBV7-2 TGTGCCAGCAGCTTACTCACAGACGAGCAGTACTTC CASSLLTDEQYF
NA NA TRBJ2-7 TRBV20-1 TGCAGTACTAGAGGAGACTGGGGCTCCTACGAGCAGTACTTC CSTRGDWGSYEQYF
NA NA TRBJ2-6 TRBV12-3/TRBV12-4 TGTGCCAGCAGTTATCAGGGCCCCTCTGGGGCCAACGTCCTGACTTTC CASSYQGPSGANVLTF
NA NA TRBJ2-4 TRBV3-1 TGTGCCAGCAGCCAAGGGAAGGGCTTGGGCATTCAGTACTTC CASSQGKGLGIQYF
many NA TRBJ1-2 TRBV7-9 TGTGCCAGCAGCTTAGACGGGTACGCTGGCTACACCTTC CASSLDGYAGYTF